This entry lists 6 T cell receptor beta chains sequenced from one sample in a study of lymphopenia after photon versus proton radiotherapy (dated by TCRdb to about 2019). Library method: the immunoSEQ multiplex PCR assay. The table was pulled from immuneACCESS by TCRdb, which kept in-frame rearrangements only. Such tables lose some clones; where checked, under half of the loss comes from unresolved V genes, and the rest has no known cause. Present in this sample are 3,500 or so clones, roughly 79% of which were seen just once. About half of the sample comes from the top ten. The sequencing here drew on peripheral blood, taken from a patient treated with proton-based radiotherapy. The receptors shown here come from an elderly man with esophageal cancer.

V usage is TRBV7-6 and J usage is TRBJ2-7; 11 bases are a match to TRBD1. CDR3 size: 15 residues. Germline V gene lookup returns CDR1 SGHVS and CDR2 FNYEAQ. The V and J ends lost 5 bases and 7 bases, in that order; junction bases with no gene match: 10. The CDR3 loop is CASSVDGQGAREQYF. The CDR3 nucleotides read TGTGCCAGCAGCGTAGACGGACAGGGGGCGCGGGAGCAGTACTTC. The full variable domain, in which reference TRBV7-6 and TRBJ2-7 provide the parts outside the CDR3, is GAGVSQSPRYKVTKRGQDVALRCDPISGHVSLYWYRQALGQGPEFLTYFNYEAQQDKSGLPNDRFSAERPEGSISTLTIQRTEQRDSAMYRCASSVDGQGAREQYFGPGTRLTVT.

This clone was observed a single time. Here the CDR3 reads CASSLGTLTTGELFF. CDR3 coding DNA: TGTGCCAGCAGCTTGGGGACACTAACCACCGGGGAGCTGTTTTTT. The chain joins TRBV7-3 to TRBJ2-2; possibly TRBD1 for D (6 bases). This CDR3 has 15 amino acids. Germline V gene lookup returns CDR1 SGHTA and CDR2 FQGTGA. Trimming cost V 3 bases and J 4 bases, with 12 bases left between them.

Regarding this clone: The same CDR3 is also encoded by other DNA sequences in this sample. The chain employs TRBV5-1 and TRBJ2-7; D is ambiguous. Germline V gene sequence: CDR1 SGHRS, CDR2 YFSETQ. The CDR3 extends over 11 amino acids. V was pared by 5 bases and J by 4 bases, with 7 bases between. The CDR3 reads CASSLGYEQYF. In DNA form, the CDR3 reads TGCGCCAGCAGTTTAGGGTACGAGCAGTACTTC.

This sequence joins TRBV30 and TRBJ1-5; D unresolved. Germline V lookup: CDR1 GTSNPN, CDR2 SVGIG (reference sequence). The V end lost 1 base, the J end lost 0 bases, and 13 bases lay between the germline ends. The CDR3 has 16 amino acids. As DNA, the CDR3 is TGTGCCTGGAGTGCGGCAGCTTCTACTAGCAATCAGCCCCAGCATTTT. Amino acid sequence: CAWSAAASTSNQPQHF.

The V gene is TRBV29-1, the J gene TRBJ1-3, with D unclear. This CDR3 is built from 16 residues. The germline V and J ends were trimmed by 7 bases and 0 bases, with 19 bases remaining between them. Germline V gene lookup returns CDR1 SQVTM and CDR2 ANQGSEA. The CDR3 here is CSARRIGQSSGNTIYF. The CDR3, as DNA: TGCAGCGCCAGAAGGATAGGGCAGAGCTCTGGAAACACCATATATTTT.

The gene calls are TRBV7-2 and TRBJ2-1; 13 bases map to TRBD2. Germline V CDR1 and CDR2: SGHTA, FQGNSA. The CDR3 totals 15 residues. J lost 8 bases, V lost 5 bases, and 6 bases had no gene match. CDR3 amino acids: CASSRGLAGRDEQFF. The DNA of the CDR3 is TGTGCCAGCAGCAGGGGACTAGCGGGGCGGGATGAGCAGTTCTTC.